These T cell receptor beta chains were read from a single sample in a study of Graves' ophthalmopathy and Graves' hyperthyroidism. TCRdb reprocessed the multiplex PCR reads via MiXCR and lists one record per CDR3 protein. The sample includes 300,000 to 400,000 distinct CDR3 sequences, 17% of them seen just once. Sequenced material: peripheral blood. All receptors come from an adult man with Graves' ophthalmopathy. Both conserved end residues are part of each CDR3. The D gene is left open where the match is weak. Clone sizes are given selectively: once, few, many, or a class where the clone is expanded.

abundance,j_gene,v_gene,d_gene,CDR3aa,CDR3nt
many,TRBJ2-5,TRBV9,NA,CASSGGTQETQYF,TGTGCCAGCAGCGGCGGGACACAAGAGACCCAGTACTTC
many,TRBJ1-2,TRBV5-6,NA,CASSSDAGQELNYGYTF,TGTGCCAGCAGCTCTGACGCGGGCCAGGAATTAAACTATGGCTACACCTTC
many,TRBJ2-2,TRBV6-1,NA,CASREYPGFSNTGELFF,TGTGCCAGCAGGGAATACCCAGGGTTCTCGAACACCGGGGAGCTGTTTTTT
many,TRBJ2-5,TRBV12-3/TRBV12-4,NA,CASSFWRQVQETQYF,TGTGCCAGCAGTTTCTGGAGACAGGTGCAAGAGACCCAGTACTTC
many,TRBJ2-7,TRBV9,NA,CASSPRVAAYEQYF,TGTGCCAGCAGCCCCCGGGTAGCAGCCTACGAGCAGTACTTC
few,TRBJ2-7,TRBV12-3/TRBV12-4,NA,CASSWDASSYEQYF,TGTGCCAGCAGCTGGGACGCAAGCTCCTACGAGCAGTACTTC
many,TRBJ1-3,TRBV10-1,TRBD1,CASRRTGGNTIYF,TGCGCCAGCAGAAGGACAGGGGGGAACACCATATATTTT
NA,TRBJ1-3,TRBV6-1,NA,CASSLRAGNTIYF,TGTGCCAGCAGTCTTAGGGCTGGAAACACCATATATTTT
many,TRBJ1-1,TRBV20-1,TRBD1,CSARGRDPGGTEAFF,TGCAGTGCCCGGGGCCGGGACCCAGGGGGGACTGAAGCTTTCTTT
many,TRBJ2-7,TRBV7-6,TRBD2,CASSPGGGGGYEQYF,TGCGCCAGCAGCCCCGGCGGTGGGGGGGGATACGAGCAGTACTTC
NA,TRBJ1-1,TRBV6-5,NA,CASSYPLGRSTEAFF,TGTGCCAGCAGTTACCCCCTCGGGAGAAGCACTGAAGCTTTCTTT
NA,TRBJ1-5,TRBV12-3/TRBV12-4,NA,CASSQGDGQPQHF,TGTGCCAGCAGCCAAGGGGACGGTCAGCCCCAGCATTTT
many,TRBJ2-5,TRBV6-1,NA,CASSEPGTTEETQYF,TGTGCCAGCAGTGAACCCGGGACAACGGAAGAGACCCAGTACTTC
many,TRBJ1-6,TRBV6-1,TRBD1,CASSSPGQTRYNSPLHF,TGTGCCAGCAGTAGTCCGGGACAGACACGATATAATTCACCCCTCCACTTT
few,TRBJ1-5,TRBV6-2/TRBV6-3,NA,CASSMFSEPQHF,TGTGCCAGCAGTATGTTCTCCGAGCCCCAGCATTTT
many,TRBJ2-7,TRBV20-1,NA,CSASLDNREKRQYF,TGCAGTGCTAGTCTGGACAACAGGGAAAAAAGGCAGTACTTC
many,TRBJ2-5,TRBV11-2,NA,CASSFQAGPETQYF,TGTGCCAGCAGCTTCCAAGCAGGGCCAGAGACCCAGTACTTC
many,TRBJ2-7,TRBV3-1,NA,CASSQVPGGHPEQYF,TGTGCCAGCAGCCAAGTTCCCGGGGGCCACCCCGAGCAGTACTTC
many,TRBJ1-5,TRBV27,NA,CASSPDRGPRNQPQHF,TGTGCCAGCAGTCCGGACCGGGGGCCCAGGAATCAGCCCCAGCATTTT
many,TRBJ1-2,TRBV28,NA,CASSLTLTNYGYTF,TGTGCCAGCAGCCTAACGCTAACTAACTATGGCTACACCTTC
many,TRBJ1-2,TRBV30,TRBD1,CAWDPGQANYGYTF,TGTGCCTGGGACCCAGGACAGGCCAACTATGGCTACACCTTC
many,TRBJ1-2,TRBV6-1,NA,CASSESSWQGANYGYTF,TGTGCCAGCAGTGAATCCTCATGGCAGGGCGCTAACTATGGCTACACCTTC
many,TRBJ2-5,TRBV29-1,NA,CSVEPAGLGETQYF,TGCAGCGTTGAACCGGCAGGTCTAGGGGAGACCCAGTACTTC
many,TRBJ2-5,TRBV5-1,NA,CASSLGVEVHETQYF,TGCGCCAGCAGCTTGGGAGTTGAGGTCCATGAGACCCAGTACTTC
many,TRBJ2-7,TRBV5-1,NA,CASLDVSSYEQYF,TGCGCCAGCCTGGATGTAAGCTCCTACGAGCAGTACTTC
many,TRBJ2-7,TRBV12-3/TRBV12-4,NA,CASSHTNYEQYF,TGTGCCAGCAGTCATACGAATTACGAGCAGTACTTC
NA,TRBJ1-1,TRBV18,TRBD1,CASSPGRDRYTEAFF,TGTGCCAGCTCACCAGGGCGGGACAGATACACTGAAGCTTTCTTT
many,TRBJ2-7,TRBV6-2/TRBV6-3,NA,CASSYGQYYEQYF,TGTGCCAGCAGTTACGGACAGTACTACGAGCAGTACTTC
many,TRBJ1-6,TRBV12-3/TRBV12-4,NA,CASSFQGGNSPLHF,TGTGCCAGCAGTTTTCAGGGAGGTAATTCACCCCTCCACTTT
many,TRBJ1-3,TRBV7-2,NA,CASSLDDINTIYF,TGTGCCAGCAGCTTAGACGATATAAACACCATATATTTT
many,TRBJ1-2,TRBV4-3,NA,CASSQEGQGGYGYTF,TGCGCCAGCAGCCAAGAAGGGCAGGGTGGCTATGGCTACACCTTC
few,TRBJ2-5,TRBV20-1,NA,CSAEPSLAQETQYF,TGCAGTGCCGAGCCAAGCCTAGCGCAAGAGACTCAGTACTTC
many,TRBJ2-2,TRBV24-1,NA,CATSSLRNTGELFF,TGTGCCACCAGTTCCCTCAGGAACACCGGGGAGCTGTTTTTT
NA,TRBJ1-1,TRBV6-1,TRBD1,CASSVRRGTVYGNTEAFF,TGTGCCAGCAGTGTAAGGCGGGGGACAGTCTATGGTAACACTGAAGCTTTCTTT
many,TRBJ2-7,TRBV18,NA,CASSPRSQPYEQYF,TGTGCCAGCTCACCACGGAGCCAGCCCTACGAGCAGTACTTC
many,TRBJ1-2,TRBV28,TRBD1,CASRTLGQGGGYTF,TGTGCCAGCAGGACACTGGGACAGGGTGGTGGCTACACCTTC
many,TRBJ2-7,TRBV6-1,NA,CASSRTSRSHSYEQYF,TGTGCCAGCAGTCGAACTAGCCGCAGTCACTCCTACGAGCAGTACTTC
NA,TRBJ2-7,TRBV7-2,NA,CAWSEVLLYEQYF,TGTGCCTGGAGTGAGGTTCTTCTCTACGAGCAGTACTTC
many,TRBJ1-6,TRBV5-1,TRBD1,CASSFRDRVDSPLHF,TGCGCCAGCAGCTTCCGGGACAGGGTTGATTCACCCCTCCACTTT
many,TRBJ2-5,TRBV28,NA,CASRSGSYQETQYF,TGTGCCAGCAGAAGCGGAAGCTACCAAGAGACCCAGTACTTC
many,TRBJ1-1,TRBV14,NA,CASRDSSSTEAFF,TGTGCCAGCAGGGACAGCAGTTCCACTGAAGCTTTCTTT
many,TRBJ2-7,TRBV6-6,TRBD2,CASTPAGVSYEQYF,TGTGCCAGCACCCCAGCGGGAGTATCTTACGAGCAGTACTTC
NA,TRBJ2-5,TRBV6-1,TRBD1,CASSQSRTGQETQYF,TGTGCCAGCAGTCAATCACGGACAGGTCAAGAGACCCAGTACTTC
many,TRBJ2-7,TRBV12-3/TRBV12-4,TRBD1,CASSRLRDRGYEQYF,TGTGCCAGCAGTCGCCTCCGGGACAGGGGGTACGAGCAGTACTTC
many,TRBJ1-2,TRBV18,NA,CASSPPEAGTYGYTF,TGTGCCAGCTCACCACCTGAGGCAGGGACCTATGGCTACACCTTC
many,TRBJ2-5,TRBV11-2,NA,CASSFMGVETQYF,TGTGCCAGCAGCTTTATGGGGGTTGAGACCCAGTACTTC
many,TRBJ1-5,TRBV28,TRBD1,CASSLNRGALGNQPQHF,TGTGCCAGCAGTTTGAACAGGGGGGCTCTCGGCAATCAGCCCCAGCATTTT
many,TRBJ1-3,TRBV10-3,NA,CATEPTAVSGNTIYF,TGTGCCACAGAACCGACTGCAGTCTCTGGAAACACCATATATTTT
NA,TRBJ2-5,TRBV20-1,TRBD2,CSAAGLAGGYQETQYF,TGCAGTGCTGCGGGACTAGCGGGAGGGTACCAAGAGACCCAGTACTTC
many,TRBJ2-5,TRBV3-1,TRBD2,CASSPHRGGRQETQYF,TGTGCCAGCAGCCCCCATCGGGGGGGGCGGCAAGAGACCCAGTACTTC
many,TRBJ2-2,TRBV30,NA,CAWNRGGGSGELFF,TGTGCCTGGAATAGAGGGGGGGGATCCGGGGAGCTGTTTTTT
many,TRBJ1-1,TRBV5-1,NA,CASRLDGNTEAFF,TGCGCCAGCCGCCTGGACGGGAACACTGAAGCTTTCTTT
many,TRBJ1-5,TRBV15,TRBD1,CATSRGLGQGGNQPQHF,TGTGCCACCAGCAGGGGGCTGGGACAGGGGGGCAATCAGCCCCAGCATTTT
many,TRBJ1-6,TRBV14,NA,CASGQQNNSPLHF,TGTGCCAGCGGACAGCAAAATAATTCACCCCTCCACTTT
NA,TRBJ2-2,TRBV12-3/TRBV12-4,NA,CASTQTGSTGELFF,TGTGCCAGCACCCAGACAGGTTCGACCGGGGAGCTGTTTTTT
many,TRBJ1-1,TRBV6-1,TRBD1,CATDRGRNTEAFF,TGTGCCACGGACAGGGGTCGCAACACTGAAGCTTTCTTT
many,TRBJ1-1,TRBV14,NA,CASSQLTEAFF,TGTGCCAGCAGCCAATTAACTGAAGCTTTCTTT
many,TRBJ2-4,TRBV20-1,NA,CSASPFQGIENIQYF,TGCAGTGCTAGCCCTTTTCAGGGGATCGAAAACATTCAGTACTTC
NA,TRBJ1-1,TRBV11-1,TRBD1,CASSWTGAQNTEAFF,TGTGCCAGCAGCTGGACAGGGGCCCAGAACACTGAAGCTTTCTTT